The present T cell receptor beta chain was sequenced within a study of Graves' ophthalmopathy and Graves' hyperthyroidism. Study-wide points: Thyroid clonotypes that were expanded above 0.001 frequency mostly also appeared in blood. Ophthalmopathy cases were distinguished from stable hyperthyroidism by a 13-signature model, reaching about 91% sensitivity and about 80% specificity.

This CDR3 is 14 amino acids long. The germline V gene encodes CDR1 ENHRY and CDR2 SYGVKD. The V segment lost 5 bases and the J segment 5 bases; nucleotides outside the gene matches: 4. Pregnant or lactating patients and those with other autoimmune diseases or uncontrolled infections were excluded. Out of around 10 ml of fresh peripheral blood, PBMCs were obtained. As regards this clonotype: What it recognizes is unknown.

Amplification targeted the TCR beta CDR3 regions, with RNA transcripts as the source material. A first-round RT-PCR used HTBI primers, followed by a second-round multiplex PCR. MiXCR, run by TCRdb on the multiplex PCR reads, gives a single entry per CDR3 protein. The sample lists approximately 380,000 distinct CDR3 sequences, roughly 20% occurring once. The sequencing sample was made of peripheral blood. The sequence came from a young woman with stable Graves' hyperthyroidism. This chain connects TRBV10-3 to TRBJ1-5, with TRBD1 identical over 9 bases. This chain's CDR3 is CAISPGQGDQPQHF. The CDR3, as DNA: TGTGCCATCAGTCCGGGACAGGGTGATCAGCCCCAGCATTTT.